Only a few counts were recorded for the clone carrying this T cell receptor (beta chain). The antigen is undetermined. Germline V gene sequence: CDR1 DFQATT, CDR2 SNEGSKA (reference sequence). The germline V and J ends were trimmed by 6 bases and 3 bases, with 18 bases remaining between them. The CDR3 covers 14 residues. This sample stems from a study of T-cell reconstitution after alpha-beta-depleted transplantation in children. The authors prepared the TCRbeta library with unique molecular identifiers. Each CDR3 protein gets one entry after TCRdb re-called the PCR reads with MiXCR. The sample lists roughly 500,000 distinct CDR3 sequences; more than 9% were seen once. Study observations and caveats: At day 60, the high TCRbeta diversity found in some patients originated from recipient T cells and thymic progenitors that had survived. Reportedly, roughly two months post-transplant, alpha-beta T cells arose from several hundred expanded graft clones. T-cell counts and diversity at one year following transplant were attributed mainly to newly produced T cells.

V is TRBV20-1 and J is TRBJ2-7, with D hard to call. Sequences were derived from PBMCs, sampled before TCRalphabeta/CD19-depleted stem cell transplant. This receptor was taken from a child aged 2-15 years with inherited bone marrow failure, due to receive a stem cell transplant. In DNA form, the CDR3 reads TGCAGTGCGGTCCCCCAGGTGTCTTACTACGAGCAGTACTTC. This codes for CSAVPQVSYYEQYF.